Below, 7 T cell receptor beta chains from the same sample are listed, as sequenced in a study of blood T cell repertoires in COVID-19. Only in-frame clones appear in the TCRdb table, and some are missing; sequencing was by immunoSEQ multiplex PCR. The sample gives around 190,000 clones, 84% of which show up once; around 7% is in the top ten. Input material: peripheral blood. These receptors were obtained from a human donor in a cohort sampled during active COVID-19.

The chain is built from TRBV4-1 and TRBJ2-1; 12 bases fit TRBD2. The length of the CDR3 is 16 residues. V was clipped by 0 bases and J by 7 bases; unmatched bases: 4. CDR1 is MGHRA, CDR2 YSYEKL, per germline. CDR3: CASSQELAGGRNEQFF. In nucleotides, the CDR3 is TGCGCCAGCAGCCAAGAACTAGCGGGGGGTCGGAATGAGCAGTTCTTC.

The chain links TRBV5-1 to TRBJ2-7; TRBD1 aligns across 10 bases. This CDR3 region has 14 residues. The ends lost 6 bases at V and 5 bases at J; junction bases unmatched: 8. CDR1 is SGHRS, CDR2 YFSETQ, per germline. The CDR3 loop is CASTYGTGANEQYF. The CDR3 nucleotides are TGCGCCAGCACGTACGGGACAGGGGCCAACGAGCAGTACTTC.

The chain recombines TRBV6-1 with TRBJ2-7, with a tentative D call TRBD1 (5 bases). This CDR3 contains 13 residues. Germline V gene data show CDR1 as MNHNS and CDR2 as SASEGT. The V end was cut by 1 base, the J end by 5 bases, with 9 bases between. CDR3 bases: TGTGCCAGCAGTGAAGGCAGGGTTAACGAGCAGTACTTC. Residues: CASSEGRVNEQYF.

This chain joins TRBV4-1 and TRBJ2-7; D is ambiguous. V was clipped by 0 bases and J by 5 bases, with 23 bases between them. CDR3 length equals 18 residues. Germline V gives CDR1 MGHRA, CDR2 YSYEKL. For the CDR3, the DNA is TGCGCCAGCAGCCAAGATCTAAAGGCGGCGAACGAGCCCAACGAGCAGTACTTC. Translation gives CASSQDLKAANEPNEQYF.

The chain combines TRBV5-1 with TRBJ2-5; 13 positions match TRBD2. This CDR3 has 16 residues. Germline V gene lookup returns CDR1 SGHRS and CDR2 YFSETQ. V shed 0 bases, J shed 4 bases, and the junction held 3 bases outside the gene matches. The CDR3 DNA reads as TGCGCCAGCAGCTTGGCACTAGCGGGGGGGCGAGAGACCCAGTACTTC. It is translated as CASSLALAGGRETQYF.

The V and J genes are TRBV10-3 and TRBJ2-1, with TRBD1 matching over 11 bases. Germline CDR1 reads ENHRY; CDR2 reads SYGVKD. The ends lost 6 bases at V and 1 base at J; junction bases unmatched: 14. This CDR3 has 19 amino acids. The CDR3 protein is CAISGTGTGGPQSYNEQFF. DNA for the CDR3: TGTGCCATCAGCGGTACCGGGACAGGGGGTCCTCAGTCCTACAATGAGCAGTTCTTC.

The CDR3 DNA is TGTGCCAGCAGCCAAGCTGGGGGCACCTACGAGCAGTACTTC. Residues: CASSQAGGTYEQYF. This sequence joins TRBV3-1 (or the pseudogene TRBV3-2) and TRBJ2-7; tentative D call: TRBD1 (6 bases). Germline V gene lookup returns CDR1 LGHDT and CDR2 YNNKEL (reference sequence). The length of the CDR3 is 14 residues. V lost 1 base to trimming and J lost 2 bases, with 9 bases between them.